This paragraph covers one T cell receptor (beta chain) sequence. This clonotype was observed a handful of times. Its target antigen remains unknown. It has no much larger one-base neighbor in the sample; base qualities were not kept. The sample's treatment or condition, from its label and the paper: live attenuated yellow fever vaccine strain. Two biological replicates of bulk PBMCs were collected at each blood-draw timepoint. A standard Ficoll-Paque protocol was used to isolate PBMCs from peripheral blood. TriZol was used to extract RNA from bulk PBMCs, from CD4 and CD8 fractions, and from dextramer-positive and dextramer-negative fractions. TCRdb names Illumina NovaSeq 6000 as the instrument used. TCR cDNA was synthesized by 5'RACE template switching, which introduced a universal primer site and unique molecular identifiers. Priming of cDNA synthesis was performed from both the TCR alpha and TCR beta constant segments. Library amplification used two PCR steps, and the second PCR step added sample barcodes and sequencing adapters. Sequencing of libraries was performed on Illumina HiSeq 2500 (2x100 bp) or NovaSeq (2x150 bp). In the source study's methods: MIGEC handled demultiplexing of reads and collapsing into UMI consensus sequences, while MiXCR performed V(D)J alignment. Using edgeR on replicate PBMC samples, clonotypes were called vaccine-responding if FDR was below 0.01 and the log2 fold change was above 5 up to day 15. Bulk clonotypes were assigned CD4 or CD8 identity according to which sequenced CD4 or CD8 repertoire held them at higher abundance. TCRdb cleaned the public reads at Q25 with fastp, built clones with MiXCR and kept in-frame beta chains. All rows with the same CDR3 protein become a single entry with the most common DNA and genes. The V and J calls shown here were made by TCRdb, not taken from the authors' results. This sample is represented by about 320,000 distinct CDR3 sequences; over 3.5% of them were singletons. The biggest ten clones account for roughly a fifth of the sample.

The germline V gene encodes CDR1 DFQATT and CDR2 SNEGSKA (reference sequence). V sheds 6 bases and J sheds 2 bases, leaving 13 bases between their ends. Including the terminal cysteine and phenylalanine, the CDR3 comprises 13 residues. Here the CDR3 DNA is all that survives: 39 bases in frame from base 1. This sample was taken from a study of T cells after yellow fever vaccination (dated by TCRdb to about 2019). Notes on the research overall: Libraries from fractions with low cell numbers were prepared with the SMART-Seq v4 Ultra Low Input RNA kit. To follow T-cell clones before and after both primary and booster YFV17D yellow fever vaccination, bulk TCR alpha and beta repertoires underwent longitudinal sequencing. Two healthy male donors, one aged 18 to 30 and one aged 30 to 40 years, made up the cohort. Blood was collected at multiple timepoints before and after primary and secondary immunization, and bulk PBMC replicates and cell subsets were isolated. The paper's findings and limits, for the study overall: A small share of clonotypes was detected in both CD4 and CD8 compartments, with the overlap likely arising from convergent recombination. FACS-sorted repertoires could contain abundant contaminating clonotypes from the bulk population, so computational filtering was required. Only a couple of donors were included in the study, so the extent to which the findings can be generalized is limited. After the booster, most clones that had expanded after primary vaccination were detected again (nearly 97% of CD4 and around nine tenths of CD8), suggesting broad maintenance of memory. The secondary T-cell response was found to be weaker but faster than the primary response, with a peak reached on day 5 rather than on day 15.

This clonotype was obtained from a man aged 18 to 30 who received the YFV17D yellow fever vaccine. Sequences were derived from PBMCs, sampled 15 days after the yellow fever booster vaccination. The V gene is TRBV20-1 and the J gene is TRBJ2-5; perhaps TRBD2 is the D gene, with 6 bases matching. The CDR3 reads as follows: CSANLGLQETQYF. The DNA sequence is TGCAGTGCAAACCTGGGACTGCAAGAGACCCAGTACTTC.